This T cell receptor beta chain was obtained from a study of cytomegalovirus exposure and HLA in healthy donors. Notes on the study in general: Reports showed the classifier diagnosing cytomegalovirus status with high specificity and sensitivity.

As for the donors, each was a healthy bone marrow donor. In its sample, this clone was seen once. Its target is not known. PCR was performed using 60 Vbeta and 13 Jbeta primers. Sequencing used immunoSEQ multiplex PCR; TCRdb keeps in-frame clones, though not all of them. The table has 55,000 or so clones, approximately 70% seen once; the top ten hold about 3.1%. The TCR originated in a man between 18 and 35 years old in good health and CMV-seronegative. The sequencing input was PBMCs.

CDR3 protein: CASTSFTGLAGETQYF. DNA of the CDR3: TGTGCCAGCACCTCTTTCACCGGACTAGCGGGAGAGACCCAGTACTTC. The V gene is TRBV28, the J gene TRBJ2-5, with 11 bases identical to TRBD2. V shed 7 bases, J shed 4 bases, and the junction held 11 bases outside the gene matches. The CDR3 totals 16 residues. CDR1 is MDHEN, CDR2 SYDVKM, per germline.